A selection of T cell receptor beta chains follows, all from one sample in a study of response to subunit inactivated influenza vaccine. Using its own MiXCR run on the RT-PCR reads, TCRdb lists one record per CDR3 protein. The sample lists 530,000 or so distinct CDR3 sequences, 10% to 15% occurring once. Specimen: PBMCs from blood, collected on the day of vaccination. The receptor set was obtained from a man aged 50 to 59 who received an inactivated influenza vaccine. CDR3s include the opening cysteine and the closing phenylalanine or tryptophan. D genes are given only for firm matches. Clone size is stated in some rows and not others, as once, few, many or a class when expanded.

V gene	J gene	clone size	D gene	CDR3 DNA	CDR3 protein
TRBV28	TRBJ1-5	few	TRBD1	TGTGCCAGCAGTACGACAGGGGTCGGTCAGCCCCAGCATTTT	CASSTTGVGQPQHF
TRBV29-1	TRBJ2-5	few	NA	TGCAGCGTTGGCGGCGCGCCCCAAGAGACCCAGTACTTC	CSVGGAPQETQYF
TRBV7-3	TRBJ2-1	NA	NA	TGTGCCAGCAGCTTAAAACCGGCAGGGAGTGGGTCCTACAATGAGCAGTTCTTC	CASSLKPAGSGSYNEQFF
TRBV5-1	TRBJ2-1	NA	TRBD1	TGCGCCAGCAGCTTACCAGACAGGGGACTTTACAATGAGCAGTTCTTC	CASSLPDRGLYNEQFF
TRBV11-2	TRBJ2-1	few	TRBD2	TGTGCCAGCAGCTTAGATATTCTCCTAGCGGGAACCAATGAGCAGTTCTTC	CASSLDILLAGTNEQFF
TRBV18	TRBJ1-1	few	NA	TGTGCCAGCTCACCACCTTCGCTGAACACTGAAGCTTTCTTT	CASSPPSLNTEAFF
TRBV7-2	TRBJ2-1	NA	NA	TGTGCCAGCAGCTTAGCGGGGGCTAGCGTTAGAGGGCCGTATGAGCAGTTCTTC	CASSLAGASVRGPYEQFF
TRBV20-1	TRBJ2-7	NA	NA	TGCAGTGCTAGGAGCCCTCCCGGGCACGAGCAGTACTTC	CSARSPPGHEQYF
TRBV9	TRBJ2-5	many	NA	TGTGCCAGCAGCCTGGGGCGTTTGGAGACCCAGTACTTC	CASSLGRLETQYF
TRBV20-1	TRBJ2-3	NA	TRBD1	TGCAGTGCTAGAGTGTGGGACAGGGGGAGCACAGATACGCAGTATTTT	CSARVWDRGSTDTQYF
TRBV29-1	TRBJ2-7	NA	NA	TGCAGCGTTGAAGGTTTCAGCGATGGGTACGAGCAGTACTTC	CSVEGFSDGYEQYF
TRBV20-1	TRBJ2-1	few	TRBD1	TGCAGTGCTAGAGATTGGGGACAGGCGGTTCAATTTGAGCAGTTCTTC	CSARDWGQAVQFEQFF
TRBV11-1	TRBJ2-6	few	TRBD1	TGTGCCAGCAGGGACAGGGGGACGGCGATCTACCCATCTGGGGCCAACGTCCTGACTTTC	CASRDRGTAIYPSGANVLTF
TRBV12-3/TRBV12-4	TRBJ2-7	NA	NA	TGTGCCAGCAGTTTCTTAGGGTCAGACTACGAGCAGTACTTC	CASSFLGSDYEQYF
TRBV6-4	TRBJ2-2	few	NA	TGTGCCAGCAGTGACGTTACAGGTGCGGAGCTGTTTTTT	CASSDVTGAELFF